The next 32 T cell receptor beta chains were all read from a single sample in a study of CD8 T cells in Susac syndrome. When the RNA was reverse transcribed, random hexamers were used with an input of about 0.45 to 1 ug. TCRdb fed the immunoSEQ multiplex PCR reads into MiXCR, producing one record per CDR3 protein. The sample consists of some 190,000 distinct CDR3 sequences, 90% to 95% of them appearing once. Sequences were obtained from CD4+ T cells from PBMCs. These receptors all come from a human donor in good health.

The rearrangement links TRBV20-1 to TRBJ2-3; 9 bases line up with TRBD2. CDR1 is DFQATT, CDR2 SNEGSKA, per germline (reference sequence). Losses at the gene ends were 1 base for V and 6 bases for J; bases not matched to a gene: 8. This CDR3 comprises 15 residues. The CDR3 region is CSARVLSGGRDTQYF. The CDR3 DNA reads TGCAGTGCTAGAGTACTCAGCGGGGGGAGGGATACGCAGTATTTT.

The V and J genes are TRBV7-2 and TRBJ2-2, with unresolved D. The germline V gene encodes CDR1 SGHTA and CDR2 FQGNSA. CDR3 length: 11 amino acids. Trimming took off 7 bases at V and 7 bases at J, with 7 bases between the two ends. In nucleotides, the CDR3 is TGTGCCAGCACCTCTTTCGGGGAGCTGTTTTTT. Translated: CASTSFGELFF.

V usage is TRBV7-2 and J usage is TRBJ2-1; D possibly corresponds to TRBD2 (6 bases). The DNA end lines up better with TRBJ2-7; the J call may be wrong. The germline V gene encodes CDR1 SGHTA and CDR2 FQGNSA. This CDR3 has 11 residues. The CDR3, as DNA: TGTGCCAGCAGCACGGGACTTGTGCAGTACTTC. Translated, it gives CASSTGLVQYF.

The chain has TRBV6-6 and TRBJ2-6; D is unresolved. The CDR3 loop spans 15 amino acids. Between the trimmed V and J ends, which lost 2 bases and 0 bases, there was a span of 5 bases. Germline CDR1 MNHNY, CDR2 SVGAGI (reference sequence). The CDR3 region is CASSYPSSGANVLTF. The CDR3 region has the DNA TGTGCCAGCAGTTACCCGAGCTCTGGGGCCAACGTCCTGACTTTC.

This chain connects TRBV5-1 to TRBJ2-3, with TRBD2 matching 7 bases. The germline gives CDR1 SGHRS, CDR2 YFSETQ. Trimming removed 2 bases from V and 1 base from J; junction bases left unmatched: 4. The CDR3 is made up of 15 amino acids. CDR3 in amino acids: CASSFAGDRTDTQYF. CDR3 nucleotides: TGCGCCAGCAGCTTCGCGGGGGACCGCACAGATACGCAGTATTTT.

V is TRBV19 and J is TRBJ2-5, with unresolved D. CDR3 length: 11 residues. Germline values: CDR1 LNHDA, CDR2 SQIVND (reference sequence). Between the trimmed V and J ends, which lost 8 bases and 6 bases, there was a span of 10 bases. CDR3 loop: CASRVDKTQYF. In DNA, the CDR3 is TGTGCCAGTCGGGTCGATAAGACCCAGTACTTC.

This clonotype showed up just once. This sequence joins TRBV7-3 and TRBJ2-7; TRBD2 agrees at 9 bases. The CDR3 length is 19 residues. The V and J ends lost 5 bases and 2 bases, in that order; junction bases with no gene match: 19. Germline values: CDR1 SGHTA, CDR2 FQGTGA. The DNA for the CDR3 is TGTGCCAGCAGCAATCGACTAGCGGAAAACCAATCCGATCCCTACGAGCAGTACTTC. This codes for CASSNRLAENQSDPYEQYF.

The chain uses TRBV4-3 and TRBJ2-3; a weak D match, TRBD1 (6 bases). The length of the CDR3 is 15 residues. Germline CDR1 LGHNA, CDR2 YSLEER. The V and J ends lost 0 bases and 2 bases respectively, with 9 bases between them. In DNA, the CDR3 is TGCGCCAGCAGCCAAGATTGGGGGCCCACAGATACGCAGTATTTT. This sequence encodes CASSQDWGPTDTQYF.

V gene TRBV28 combines with J gene TRBJ2-5; 9 bases agree with TRBD1. Looked up from germline, CDR1 is MDHEN and CDR2 is SYDVKM. The V gene end was trimmed by 6 bases and the J gene end by 1 base; junction bases not matched to a gene: 6. This CDR3 region has 15 residues. Here the CDR3 reads CASSRQGGVQETQYF. The CDR3 nucleotides are TGTGCCAGCAGCCGACAGGGGGGGGTCCAAGAGACCCAGTACTTC.

The chain uses TRBV3-1 and TRBJ2-1; D call uncertain. CDR3 length: 13 residues. Germline V gives CDR1 LGHDT, CDR2 YNNKEL (reference sequence). The ends were cut back, 2 bases at V and 2 bases at J, with 4 bases in the middle. CDR3 in amino acids: CASSQPPYNEQFF. The CDR3 nucleotides are TGTGCCAGCAGCCAACCGCCCTACAATGAGCAGTTCTTC.

CDR3 sequence reads: CASRTGGGTEAFF. CDR3 nucleotides: TGTGCCAGCAGAACAGGGGGCGGCACTGAAGCTTTCTTT. The V and J genes are TRBV2 and TRBJ1-1, with 9 bases matching TRBD1. Per germline, CDR1 SNHLY and CDR2 FYNNEI. This CDR3 has 13 residues. With 6 bases clipped from V and 4 bases from J, the junction kept 3 bases outside the gene matches.

In regard to this clonotype: No DNA is shown, since the ends of the CDR3 on it are uncertain; the CDR3 is the one TCRdb lists. The rearrangement joins TRBV29-1 to TRBJ1-1; the table's TRBD1 call for D was not verified on the DNA. CDR1 is SQVTM, CDR2 ANQGSEA, per germline. The CDR3 length equals 10 residues, ends included. The CDR3 here is CSAVGQGTFF.

The chain joins TRBV5-6 to TRBJ1-6, with 7 bases matching TRBD1. CDR3 length equals 14 residues. The germline CDR1 and CDR2 sequences are SGHDT and YYEEEE. J was trimmed by 7 bases and V by 0 bases; bases with no gene match: 1. The CDR3 region is CASSLEGANSPLHF. As DNA, the CDR3 is TGTGCCAGCAGCTTGGAGGGGGCAAATTCACCCCTCCACTTT.

The chain joins TRBV18 to TRBJ2-1; 7 bases agree with TRBD1. V trimming: 3 bases; J trimming: 3 bases; junction bases outside the gene matches: 8. The CDR3 totals 16 residues. CDR1 is KGHSH, CDR2 LQKENI, per germline. The CDR3 DNA follows: TGTGCCAGCTCACCCCGGACAGGAAAAAACTACAATGAGCAGTTCTTC. Translation gives CASSPRTGKNYNEQFF.

Only a few counts were recorded for this clonotype. This chain joins TRBV9 and TRBJ2-1; no firm D call. From germline, CDR1 is SGDLS and CDR2 YYNGEE. This CDR3 spans 10 amino acids. With 4 bases removed from V and 6 bases from J, the gap between germline ends came to 2 bases. CDR3 residues: CASSPNEQFF. CDR3 coding DNA: TGTGCCAGCAGCCCCAATGAGCAGTTCTTC.

This chain joins TRBV7-8 and TRBJ1-4; D perhaps matches TRBD1 (5 bases). This CDR3 is built from 16 residues. Germline CDR1 SGHVS, CDR2 FQNEAQ. V was clipped by 1 base and J by 1 base, with 10 bases between them. Here the CDR3 reads CASSLGVGGTNEKLFF. For the CDR3, the DNA is TGTGCCAGCAGCTTAGGTGTCGGGGGAACTAATGAAAAACTGTTTTTT.

On this clonotype: At one end the junction does not follow the germline gene, possibly because of a read error. V usage is TRBV5-6 and J usage is TRBJ1-5; D possibly corresponds to TRBD1 (5 bases). The CDR3 is 16 amino acids. CDR1 and CDR2 from the germline V gene are SGHDT and YYEEEE. CDR3 sequence: CASSLGGRASYQPQHF. In nucleotides, the CDR3 is TGTGCCAGCAGCTTGGGGGGGAGGGCTAGCTATCAGCCCCAGCATTTT.

The chain combines TRBV7-2 with TRBJ2-3; D ambiguous. The ends were cut back, 4 bases at V and 11 bases at J, with 16 bases in the middle. The length of the CDR3 is 13 residues. Per germline, CDR1 SGHTA and CDR2 FQGNSA. The CDR3 DNA reads TGTGCCAGCAGCTCCCTGGCTCTACTGGGGCAGTATTTT. Translating it yields CASSSLALLGQYF.

This clonotype occurred once. The CDR3 loop is CASRDDRGGQPQHF. As DNA, the CDR3 is TGTGCCAGCAGGGATGACAGGGGGGGTCAGCCCCAGCATTTT. The V call is TRBV12-3 or TRBV12-4, the J call TRBJ1-5, with TRBD1 matching over 9 bases. The CDR3 runs to 14 residues. Trimming at V came to 6 bases and at J to 6 bases, leaving 6 bases not matched to a gene.

J is TRBJ1-1 and V is TRBV5-4; 8 bases map to TRBD1. This CDR3 is 14 amino acids long. V was clipped by 5 bases and J by 5 bases; unmatched bases: 8. From germline, CDR1 is SGHNT and CDR2 YYREEE (reference sequence). The CDR3 nucleotides are TGTGCCAGCAGTTCCAGGGGGCGTGAAACTGAAGCTTTCTTT. Encoded protein: CASSSRGRETEAFF.

V usage is TRBV10-3 and J usage is TRBJ1-2; no firm D call. Per the germline V gene, CDR1 is ENHRY and CDR2 is SYGVKD. The CDR3 totals 15 residues. Deletions cut 3 bases from V and 7 bases from J, with 18 bases between. The CDR3 protein is CAISDSGHSSGGYTF. Here the CDR3 DNA reads TGTGCCATCAGTGACTCGGGCCACTCAAGTGGTGGCTACACCTTC.

V and J are TRBV2 and TRBJ1-1, with unresolved D. Germline V gene data show CDR1 as SNHLY and CDR2 as FYNNEI. Trimming left V 11 bases short and J 0 bases short, with 13 bases between. The CDR3 spans 13 residues. Written as DNA, the CDR3 is TGTGCCTCGCGGGCTACACTGAACACTGAAGCTTTCTTT. Amino acid sequence: CASRATLNTEAFF.

V and J are TRBV12-3 or TRBV12-4 and TRBJ1-4; D gene uncertain. This CDR3 has 10 amino acids. Trimming removed 11 bases at V and 10 bases at J, with 11 bases between. CDR3 nucleotides: TGTGCCTGTCGGATGGGAAAACTGTTTTTT. Its translation: CACRMGKLFF.

The chain links TRBV15 to TRBJ1-5; 7 bases agree with TRBD1. There are 15 residues in the CDR3. Germline V lookup: CDR1 LNHNV, CDR2 YYDKDF (reference sequence). The ends lost 0 bases at V and 11 bases at J; junction bases unmatched: 10. CDR3 sequence reads: CATSRDPTGVRAQHF. CDR3 nucleotide sequence: TGTGCCACCAGCAGAGATCCCACAGGGGTCAGGGCCCAGCATTTT.

The J gene is TRBJ2-3, the V gene TRBV20-1; either TRBD1 or TRBD2 may fit D (6 bases each). CDR1 is DFQATT, CDR2 SNEGSKA, per germline (reference sequence). The CDR3 consists of 13 residues. V lost 7 bases to trimming and J lost 6 bases, with 17 bases between them. CDR3 residues: CSGWGAPGDTQYF. The CDR3 coding sequence is TGCAGTGGTTGGGGGGCCCCCGGGGATACGCAGTATTTT.

The chain has TRBV20-1 and TRBJ1-2, with 8 bases aligning to TRBD1. Germline assignment: CDR1 DFQATT and CDR2 SNEGSKA (reference sequence). The CDR3 consists of 12 residues. The CDR3 DNA is TGCGGGACAGGCGGCCGTGACTATGGCTACACCTTC. Its protein is CGTGGRDYGYTF.

The rearrangement links TRBV28 to TRBJ1-6, with D possibly matching TRBD1 (6 bases). V dropped 4 bases and J dropped 10 bases, with 17 bases sitting between them. Germline values: CDR1 MDHEN, CDR2 SYDVKM. This CDR3 is 15 amino acids long. The CDR3 region is CASSSSTGLGSPLHF. Here the CDR3 DNA reads TGTGCCAGCAGTTCATCGACAGGCCTCGGGTCACCCCTCCACTTT. Looking up the rest from reference TRBV28 and TRBJ1-6 gives the full variable domain: DVKVTQSSRYLVKRTGEKVFLECVQDMDHENMFWYRQDPGLGLRLIYFSYDVKMKEKGDIPEGYSVSREKKERFSLILESASTNQTSMYLCASSSSTGLGSPLHFGNGTRLTVT.

The chain is built from TRBV5-1 and TRBJ2-2; D possibly matches TRBD1 or TRBD2 (5 bases each). Germline CDR1 reads SGHRS; CDR2 reads YFSETQ. The CDR3 length is 16 residues. V was trimmed by 3 bases and J by 6 bases, leaving 18 bases between them. Here the CDR3 reads CASSSQPGLGAGELFF. As DNA, the CDR3 is TGCGCCAGCAGCTCCCAGCCTGGGCTGGGGGCCGGGGAGCTGTTTTTT.

This chain joins TRBV24-1 and TRBJ1-2; D possibly corresponds to TRBD1 (5 bases). Trimming took 1 base from V and 1 from J, leaving 6 bases between them. CDR3 size: 14 residues. Germline V gene sequence: CDR1 KGHDR, CDR2 SFDVKD. This CDR3 reads CATSDFRVNYGYTF. The CDR3 bases are TGTGCCACCAGTGATTTCAGGGTTAACTATGGCTACACCTTC.

The V and J genes are TRBV12-3 or TRBV12-4 and TRBJ2-7; TRBD1 aligns across 7 bases. V shed 3 bases, J shed 11 bases, and the junction held 7 bases outside the gene matches. This CDR3 comprises 12 residues. The CDR3 nucleotides are TGTGCCAGCAGTTTTGGACAGGTGAATGAGTACTTC. Translating gives CASSFGQVNEYF.

The chain has TRBV6-2 or TRBV6-3 and TRBJ1-1, with 8 bases fitting TRBD1. From germline, CDR1 is MNHEY and CDR2 SVGEGT. This CDR3 contains 12 residues. V shed 6 bases, J shed 11 bases, and the junction held 8 bases outside the gene matches. For the CDR3, the DNA is TGTGCCAGCAGCCGACAGGGGCTACACGCTTTCTTT. This gives the protein CASSRQGLHAFF.

CDR3 DNA: TGCGCCAGCAGCCAGGGTCTTGGACCGGGAAACACCGGGGAGCTGTTTTTT. It yields the protein CASSQGLGPGNTGELFF. The chain couples TRBV4-3 to TRBJ2-2, with D maybe TRBD2 (5 bases). CDR1 is LGHNA and CDR2 is YSLEER in the germline V gene. This CDR3 is built from 17 residues. V was clipped by 3 bases and J by 2 bases, with 16 bases between them.